These 13 T cell receptor beta chains originate from one sample sequenced in a study of blood T cell repertoires in COVID-19. The repertoire was sequenced with immunoSEQ multiplex PCR; TCRdb's copy has only in-frame clones and lacks some. The sample lists some 200,000 clones, just over 90% seen once, with around 1.2% in the top ten. The sample consisted of peripheral blood. The receptors shown here come from a man under 40 with acute or convalescent COVID-19.

The rearrangement links TRBV28 to TRBJ1-2; maybe TRBD1 (5 bases). CDR3 size: 13 residues. Germline CDR1 is MDHEN and CDR2 is SYDVKM. V lost 11 bases and J 0 bases, leaving 13 bases between the germline ends. The chain's CDR3 is CAWGGAANYGYTF. DNA for the CDR3: TGTGCCTGGGGGGGTGCAGCTAACTATGGCTACACCTTC.

This chain's CDR3 is CASSPELVASPAYEQYF. CDR3 in DNA: TGTGCCAGCTCACCCGAGCTGGTGGCTAGCCCAGCCTACGAGCAGTACTTC. J is TRBJ2-7 and V is TRBV18, with D perhaps TRBD2 (5 bases). Germline values: CDR1 KGHSH, CDR2 LQKENI. The V and J ends lost 3 bases and 2 bases respectively, with 20 bases between them. The CDR3 loop spans 17 amino acids.

The rearrangement uses TRBV19 and TRBJ1-1; TRBD1 aligns across 7 bases. Germline V gene data show CDR1 as LNHDA and CDR2 as SQIVND (reference sequence). The CDR3 is 17 amino acids. V shed 1 base and J 1 base; nucleotides not matched to a gene: 9. The CDR3 DNA follows: TGTGCCAGTAGTATAGGAGGAGGGGGCCAGAAGAACACTGAAGCTTTCTTT. It yields the protein CASSIGGGGQKNTEAFF.

J is TRBJ2-2 and V is TRBV24-1; no clear D. V lost 7 bases, J lost 5 bases, and 7 bases lay in between. CDR1 and CDR2 from the germline V gene are KGHDR and SFDVKD. The CDR3 covers 12 residues. Here the CDR3 DNA reads TGTGCCACCAGACCGCGTACCGGGGAGCTGTTTTTT. It codes for CATRPRTGELFF.

V is TRBV3-1 (or the pseudogene TRBV3-2) and J is TRBJ2-5; 11 positions agree with TRBD2. CDR1 LGHDT and CDR2 YNNKEL come from the germline V gene (reference sequence). The CDR3 extends over 17 amino acids. Trimming at V came to 1 base and at J to 5 bases, leaving 9 bases not matched to a gene. In nucleotides, the CDR3 is TGTGCCAGCAGCCAAGGCTCACTAGCGGGGGCCATGGAGACCCAGTACTTC. It codes for CASSQGSLAGAMETQYF.

This clone was counted once. The V gene is TRBV10-3, the J gene TRBJ1-3; D might be TRBD1 (5 bases). The germline V gene encodes CDR1 ENHRY and CDR2 SYGVKD. Trimming removed 8 bases at V and 4 bases at J, with 9 bases between. This CDR3 is built from 12 residues. CDR3 sequence reads: CAISREGNTIYF. DNA of the CDR3: TGTGCCATCTCCAGGGAAGGAAACACCATATATTTT.

The rearrangement links TRBV29-1 to TRBJ2-2; 7 bases are shared with TRBD1. Germline CDR1 and CDR2: SQVTM and ANQGSEA. This CDR3 has 14 amino acids. The trim removed 2 bases at V and 5 bases at J, leaving 5 bases unmatched. The CDR3 loop reads CSVERVQGTGELFF. The CDR3 DNA reads as TGCAGCGTTGAAAGAGTACAGGGGACCGGGGAGCTGTTTTTT.

This chain links TRBV18 with TRBJ2-1; D not resolved. The CDR3 consists of 16 residues. The V gene lost 0 bases and the J gene lost 5 bases, with 14 bases spanning the gap. The germline CDR1 and CDR2 sequences are KGHSH and LQKENI. The CDR3, as DNA: TGTGCCAGCTCACCACCCGGGTTCTTGTCACACAATGAGCAGTTCTTC. It is translated as CASSPPGFLSHNEQFF. Using reference TRBV18 and TRBJ2-1 for the parts outside the CDR3, the full variable domain is NAGVMQNPRHLVRRRGQEARLRCSPMKGHSHVYWYRQLPEEGLKFMVYLQKENIIDESGMPKERFSAEFPKEGPSILRIQQVVRGDSAAYFCASSPPGFLSHNEQFFGPGTRLTVL.

This clone was detected once. The rearrangement links TRBV7-8 to TRBJ1-5; the D gene is possibly TRBD1 (5 bases). The germline gives CDR1 SGHVS, CDR2 FQNEAQ. Deletions cut 3 bases from V and 6 bases from J, with 18 bases between. The CDR3 has 16 residues. CDR3 coding DNA: TGTGCCAGCAGCTTGTCACAGGTGGTAAAGGGTCAGCCCCAGCATTTT. Translation: CASSLSQVVKGQPQHF. The entire variable domain, with the rest obtained from reference TRBV7-8 and TRBJ1-5, is as follows: GAGVSQSPRYKVAKRGQDVALRCDPISGHVSLFWYQQALGQGPEFLTYFQNEAQLDKSGLPSDRFFAERPEGSVSTLKIQRTQQEDSAVYLCASSLSQVVKGQPQHFGDGTRLSIL.

This clone has just one count. The chain uses TRBV19 and TRBJ2-1, with D uncertain. This CDR3 is 18 amino acids long. The V and J ends lost 0 bases and 0 bases respectively, with 15 bases between them. Looked up from germline, CDR1 is LNHDA and CDR2 is SQIVND (reference sequence). CDR3 nucleotide sequence: TGTGCCAGTAGTATAGATCCCGCAGGCTCGAGCTCCTACAATGAGCAGTTCTTC. It yields the protein CASSIDPAGSSSYNEQFF.

The V gene is TRBV3-1 (or the pseudogene TRBV3-2), the J gene TRBJ1-6; D is ambiguous. CDR3 length: 14 residues. V lost 3 bases and J 8 bases, leaving 11 bases between the germline ends. The V gene's germline CDR1 is LGHDT and CDR2 YNNKEL (reference sequence). The chain's CDR3 is CASSHRGRHSPLHF. CDR3 in DNA: TGTGCCAGCAGCCACCGGGGAAGGCATTCACCCCTCCACTTT.

The chain combines TRBV2 with TRBJ1-4; TRBD1 matches 7 bases. Germline assignment: CDR1 SNHLY and CDR2 FYNNEI. The CDR3 extends over 15 amino acids. The V segment lost 6 bases and the J segment 3 bases; nucleotides outside the gene matches: 7. The CDR3: CASSLDRVPNEKLFF. CDR3 DNA sequence: TGTGCCAGCAGCCTTGACAGGGTACCTAATGAAAAACTGTTTTTT.

The chain uses TRBV9 and TRBJ1-1; TRBD1 agrees at 9 bases. The CDR3 loop spans 14 amino acids. The V gene end was trimmed by 4 bases and the J gene end by 5 bases; junction bases not matched to a gene: 6. Germline lookup yields CDR1 SGDLS and CDR2 YYNGEE. The chain's CDR3 is CASSTGTGRTEAFF. In nucleotides, the CDR3 is TGTGCCAGCAGCACAGGGACAGGGAGGACTGAAGCTTTCTTT.